The 7 T cell receptor beta chains below all came from one sample that was sequenced in a study of cytomegalovirus exposure and HLA in healthy donors. Researchers ran the PCR with 60 Vbeta and 13 Jbeta primers. Produced via immunoSEQ multiplex PCR; TCRdb's table is partial and in-frame only. The sample consists of around 130,000 clones, over 70% of them appearing once. Material for sequencing was PBMCs. The receptors derive from a woman aged 40 to 49 in good health and CMV-seronegative.

This chain links TRBV7-2 with TRBJ1-3, with TRBD1 matching over 9 bases. Trimming cost V 6 bases and J 3 bases; bases outside gene matches: 6. The V gene's germline CDR1 is SGHTA and CDR2 FQGNSA. CDR3 length: 15 residues. The CDR3 nucleotides read TGTGCCAGCAGATACAGGGGGCGGAATGGAAACACCATATATTTT. Amino acids: CASRYRGRNGNTIYF.

This clone was seen only a few times. The rearrangement uses TRBV2 and TRBJ1-5; possible D gene TRBD1, 6 bases. The CDR3 length is 12 residues. The germline gives CDR1 SNHLY, CDR2 FYNNEI. The V end was cut by 6 bases, the J end by 7 bases, with 10 bases between. The CDR3 is CASRLQGQPQHF. In nucleotides, the CDR3 is TGTGCCAGCAGATTACAGGGACAGCCCCAGCATTTT.

The chain uses TRBV29-1 and TRBJ1-2, with D possibly matching TRBD1 (6 bases). Germline values: CDR1 SQVTM, CDR2 ANQGSEA. Trimming removed 6 bases from V and 8 bases from J, with 13 bases in between. The CDR3 has 11 amino acids. The CDR3 bases are TGCAGCGTCACCAGGGGTGCAGGCTACACCTTC. Protein product: CSVTRGAGYTF.

The V call is TRBV5-1, the J call TRBJ2-6; 9 bases map to TRBD1. With V trimmed by 4 bases and J by 1 base, 9 bases remained unmatched. The length of the CDR3 is 18 residues. The germline V gene encodes CDR1 SGHRS and CDR2 YFSETQ. The CDR3 sequence: CASSPVPGQGSGANVLTF. The CDR3 nucleotides read TGCGCCAGCAGCCCCGTCCCGGGACAGGGTTCTGGGGCCAACGTCCTGACTTTC.

This clone was counted between two and nine times. This chain links TRBV7-9 with TRBJ1-2; 9 nucleotides align to TRBD1. V lost 4 bases and J lost 8; bases outside the gene matches: 11. CDR1 SEHNR and CDR2 FQNEAQ come from the germline V gene (reference sequence). The length of the CDR3 is 15 residues. In DNA, the CDR3 is TGTGCCAGCAGCTCCGGGACAGGGCCTCAAAGGGGCTACACCTTC. It specifies CASSSGTGPQRGYTF.

The V call is TRBV6-1, the J call TRBJ1-4; D gene uncertain. Between the trimmed V and J ends, which lost 7 bases and 0 bases, there was a span of 9 bases. The CDR3 runs to 14 residues. CDR1 MNHNS and CDR2 SASEGT come from the germline V gene. The CDR3 loop reads CASMGEATNEKLFF. The CDR3 bases are TGTGCCAGCATGGGAGAAGCAACTAATGAAAAACTGTTTTTT.

The V call is TRBV7-3, the J call TRBJ2-2; 9 bases are a match to TRBD1. From germline, CDR1 is SGHTA and CDR2 FQGTGA. This CDR3 has 14 residues. V lost 3 bases to trimming and J lost 6 bases; unmatched junction nucleotides: 2. For the CDR3, the DNA is TGTGCCAGCAGCTTGGGGACAGGGCCCGGGGAGCTGTTTTTT. Amino acid sequence: CASSLGTGPGELFF.